The next 27 T cell receptor beta chains were all read from a single sample in a study of human T cells and chemical hapten exposure. MiXCR, applied by TCRdb to the RACE reads, yields one record per CDR3 protein. Among 190,000 or so distinct CDR3 sequences listed, 25% to 35% were seen once. The time point is: pre-sensitization, week 0. As for treatment: therapeutic diphenylcyclopropenone sensitization with weekly scalp DPC. The input for sequencing was whole blood, taken in connection with sensitization to the hapten diphenylcyclopropenone (DPC). These receptors originate from a woman aged 30 to 39 with alopecia areata. Some clones in this sample may be carry-over from other donors' samples.

The chain links TRBV10-3 to TRBJ2-1; D unclear. Germline V gene sequence: CDR1 ENHRY, CDR2 SYGVKD. Deletions cut 6 bases from V and 5 bases from J, with 11 bases between. The CDR3 spans 13 residues. The CDR3 DNA follows: TGTGCCATCAGCCTTTCCGGTGACAATGAGCAGTTCTTC. Its translation: CAISLSGDNEQFF.

Only a few counts were recorded for this clonotype. CDR3 in DNA: TGTGCCAGCAGCGTAGGGGGCCTTGACTCTGGAAACACCATATATTTT. Translation gives CASSVGGLDSGNTIYF. This chain links TRBV9 with TRBJ1-3, with D possibly TRBD1 on 5 matching bases. V gave up 0 bases and J gave up 0 bases, with 10 bases separating them. The CDR3 has 16 amino acids. Germline CDR1 reads SGDLS; CDR2 reads YYNGEE.

The CDR3 protein is CASSYPLAAGATDTQYF. The CDR3 bases are TGTGCCAGCAGTTACCCCCTCGCGGCGGGAGCCACAGATACGCAGTATTTT. The rearrangement links TRBV28 to TRBJ2-3; 7 nucleotides agree with TRBD2. The CDR3 has 17 amino acids. V lost 4 bases to trimming and J lost 2 bases; unmatched junction nucleotides: 12. CDR1 is MDHEN and CDR2 is SYDVKM in the germline V gene.

The CDR3 reads CASSEGNGCQYF. In nucleotides, the CDR3 is TGTGCCAGCAGTGAAGGGAACGGGTGCCAGTACTTC. The rearrangement uses TRBV2 and TRBJ2-5; D unresolved. CDR1 and CDR2 from the germline V gene are SNHLY and FYNNEI. V lost 1 base to trimming and J lost 10 bases, with 10 bases between them. The CDR3 runs to 12 residues.

The chain is built from TRBV28 and TRBJ1-2; D call uncertain. CDR3 length: 13 residues. Per germline, CDR1 MDHEN and CDR2 SYDVKM. V dropped 6 bases and J dropped 4 bases, with 12 bases sitting between them. The CDR3 DNA reads as TGTGCCAGCAGCGGGAGGGTACTCTATGGCTACACCTTC. As protein: CASSGRVLYGYTF.

The CDR3 region has the DNA TGTGCCAGCAGTGAATGGGAACACTGGGATAATTCACCCCTCCACTTT. This gives the protein CASSEWEHWDNSPLHF. This chain joins TRBV2 and TRBJ1-6; no clear D gene. The CDR3 extends over 16 amino acids. Germline-derived CDR1 and CDR2 are SNHLY and FYNNEI. Deletions cut 2 bases from V and 5 bases from J, with 13 bases between. Full variable domain (rest looked up from reference TRBV2 and TRBJ1-6): EPEVTQTPSHQVTQMGQEVILRCVPISNHLYFYWYRQILGQKVEFLVSFYNNEISEKSEIFDDQFSVERPDGSNFTLKIRSTKLEDSAMYFCASSEWEHWDNSPLHFGNGTRLTVT.

This chain connects TRBV29-1 to TRBJ2-7; maybe TRBD2 (6 bases). With 5 bases removed from V and 6 bases from J, the gap between germline ends came to 20 bases. CDR3 size: 14 residues. Germline-derived CDR1 and CDR2 are SQVTM and ANQGSEA. CDR3 amino acids: CSVCTRDHMCEQYF. In nucleotides, the CDR3 is TGCAGCGTTTGTACGCGGGACCATATGTGCGAGCAGTACTTC.

This clonotype was counted between two and nine times. CDR3 loop: CSARPGAAEKLFF. The CDR3 nucleotides are TGCAGTGCAAGGCCAGGGGCGGCGGAAAAACTGTTTTTT. The chain joins TRBV20-1 to TRBJ1-4; D might be TRBD1 (6 bases). The germline V gene encodes CDR1 DFQATT and CDR2 SNEGSKA (reference sequence). Trimming shortened V by 6 bases and J by 8 bases, and 16 bases separated the two germline ends. The CDR3 runs 13 residues.

A few counts support this clonotype. V usage is TRBV4-2 and J usage is TRBJ2-2; TRBD1 matches 9 bases. Germline V gene data show CDR1 as LGHNA and CDR2 as YNFKEQ. V lost 0 bases to trimming and J lost 6 bases; unmatched junction nucleotides: 5. This CDR3 region has 16 residues. The CDR3 spells CASSQDRDRVSGELFF. CDR3 nucleotides: TGTGCCAGCAGCCAAGATCGGGACAGGGTCTCCGGGGAGCTGTTTTTT.

The chain joins TRBV4-1 to TRBJ2-7; TRBD2 is a possible D gene (5 bases). Germline CDR1 is MGHRA and CDR2 is YSYEKL. Trimming removed 0 bases from V and 0 bases from J, with 9 bases in between. The length of the CDR3 is 15 residues. CDR3 nucleotides: TGCGCCAGCAGCCAAGAGACGGGGAGCTCCTACGAGCAGTACTTC. It specifies CASSQETGSSYEQYF.

CDR3 bases: TGTGCCAGCAGCCAAGATCCGACAGGTTTTTCCTACGAGCAGTACTTC. This gives the protein CASSQDPTGFSYEQYF. This sequence joins TRBV3-1 and TRBJ2-7; tentative D call: TRBD1 (6 bases). In germline, CDR1 is LGHDT, CDR2 YNNKEL (reference sequence). Trimming shortened V by 0 bases and J by 1 base, and 13 bases separated the two germline ends. The CDR3 spans 16 residues.

The chain uses TRBV9 and TRBJ1-1, with D possibly matching TRBD1 (5 bases). Germline values: CDR1 SGDLS, CDR2 YYNGEE. V was shortened by 4 bases and J by 1 base, with 14 bases between the two germline ends. The CDR3 runs 15 residues. For the CDR3, the DNA is TGTGCCAGCAGCCCCCGACAGCGGGCGAACACTGAAGCTTTCTTT. This translates into CASSPRQRANTEAFF.

There are a few counts of this clonotype. The chain recombines TRBV28 with TRBJ1-6, with no clear D. The CDR3 consists of 15 residues. Germline V CDR1 and CDR2: MDHEN, SYDVKM. With 3 bases removed from V and 2 bases from J, the gap between germline ends came to 8 bases. Here the CDR3 DNA reads TGTGCCAGCAGTTTGGTAGGCACCTATAATTCACCCCTCCACTTT. As protein: CASSLVGTYNSPLHF. The full variable domain, completed using reference TRBV28 and TRBJ1-6, is DVKVTQSSRYLVKRTGEKVFLECVQDMDHENMFWYRQDPGLGLRLIYFSYDVKMKEKGDIPEGYSVSREKKERFSLILESASTNQTSMYLCASSLVGTYNSPLHFGNGTRLTVT.

This clonotype showed up many times. The chain is built from TRBV29-1 and TRBJ1-4, with D uncertain. CDR1 is SQVTM, CDR2 ANQGSEA, per germline. V lost 1 base, J lost 7 bases, and 16 bases lay in between. The CDR3 consists of 15 residues. The CDR3 nucleotides read TGCAGCGTTGAAGGTAGCGTAGAAGAGGGTGAAAAACTGTTTTTT. It yields the protein CSVEGSVEEGEKLFF.

In this sample, this clonotype turned up a few times. The CDR3 nucleotides are TGCAGTGCTAGACCTACCCTACTAGCGGGGTTGGAGACCCAGTACTTC. Its translation: CSARPTLLAGLETQYF. The chain carries TRBV20-1 and TRBJ2-5; 10 bases align to TRBD2. The CDR3 sequence is 16 residues long. J gave up 5 bases and V 2 bases, and 11 bases lay outside the gene matches. Germline V lookup: CDR1 DFQATT, CDR2 SNEGSKA (reference sequence).

This clonotype has only a few counts. The CDR3 sequence is CASSLAGTPNTGELFF. The CDR3 DNA sequence: TGCGCCAGCAGCTTGGCCGGGACACCCAACACCGGGGAGCTGTTTTTT. The chain has TRBV5-1 and TRBJ2-2; D may be TRBD1 (6 bases). Germline-derived CDR1 and CDR2 are SGHRS and YFSETQ. This CDR3 is 16 amino acids long. V lost 0 bases to trimming and J lost 2 bases, with 11 bases between them.

The chain couples TRBV29-1 to TRBJ2-2; D is ambiguous. In germline, CDR1 is SQVTM, CDR2 ANQGSEA. The ends were cut back, 4 bases at V and 1 base at J, with 7 bases in the middle. This CDR3 has 13 residues. CDR3 protein: CSVVNLNTGELFF. For the CDR3, the DNA is TGCAGCGTTGTGAACCTGAACACCGGGGAGCTGTTTTTT.

This sequence joins TRBV5-1 and TRBJ2-1, with a possible D match to TRBD2 (6 bases). In germline, CDR1 is SGHRS, CDR2 YFSETQ. Trimming took off 4 bases at V and 10 bases at J, with 21 bases between the two ends. There are 15 residues in the CDR3. This CDR3 reads CASSPLLAQGSEQFF. For the CDR3, the DNA is TGCGCCAGCAGCCCCCTGCTAGCGCAAGGGTCGGAGCAGTTCTTC.

This clonotype was found a few times. This chain uses TRBV12-3 or TRBV12-4 with TRBJ1-1; tentatively, D is TRBD1 (5 bases). Trimming shortened V by 4 bases and J by 4 bases, and 10 bases separated the two germline ends. The CDR3 sequence is 13 residues long. This CDR3 reads CASSSGYGTEAFF. CDR3 coding DNA: TGTGCCAGCAGTTCAGGGTATGGCACTGAAGCTTTCTTT.

The chain combines TRBV19 with TRBJ2-5; maybe TRBD1 (5 bases). CDR3 length: 15 residues. Germline lookup yields CDR1 LNHDA and CDR2 SQIVND (reference sequence). V lost 2 bases to trimming and J lost 3 bases, with 13 bases between them. The CDR3, as DNA: TGTGCCAGTAGTATACAGTCCTCAGGGAAAGAGACCCAGTACTTC. It specifies CASSIQSSGKETQYF.

V gene TRBV20-1 combines with J gene TRBJ2-7, with 12 bases aligning to TRBD2. After removal of 5 bases from V and 7 bases from J, the junction contained 9 bases not matched to a gene. The germline V gene encodes CDR1 DFQATT and CDR2 SNEGSKA (reference sequence). The CDR3 consists of 14 residues. Written as DNA, the CDR3 is TGCAGTGCTTTTCGGACTAGCGGGATACATGAGCAGTACTTC. This translates into CSAFRTSGIHEQYF.

The V gene is TRBV6-2 or TRBV6-3, the J gene TRBJ2-5; possibly TRBD1 for D (7 bases). Germline V lookup: CDR1 MNHEY, CDR2 SVGEGT. The CDR3 has 15 residues. Trimming took off 5 bases at V and 2 bases at J, with 15 bases between the two ends. Here the CDR3 reads CASSALGGQQETQYF. The CDR3 DNA reads TGTGCCAGCAGTGCATTGGGGGGACAGCAAGAGACCCAGTACTTC.

This clonotype was seen a handful of times. This chain joins TRBV27 and TRBJ2-7; either TRBD1 or TRBD2 may supply D (5 bases each). Germline CDR1 MNHEY, CDR2 SMNVEV (reference sequence). Trimming removed 0 bases from V and 0 bases from J, with 9 bases in between. This CDR3 comprises 15 residues. CDR3: CASSLSGVSSYEQYF. The DNA for the CDR3 is TGTGCCAGCAGTTTATCGGGGGTGAGCTCCTACGAGCAGTACTTC.

The J gene is TRBJ1-5, the V gene TRBV5-1; a weak D match, TRBD1 (5 bases). The CDR3 contains 14 residues. The ends were cut back, 2 bases at V and 6 bases at J, with 12 bases in the middle. Germline assignment: CDR1 SGHRS and CDR2 YFSETQ. CDR3: CASSLGEEGQPQHF. The CDR3 DNA reads TGCGCCAGCAGCTTAGGGGAGGAGGGTCAGCCCCAGCATTTT.

The chain couples TRBV27 to TRBJ2-3, with 7 bases fitting TRBD2. This CDR3 spans 15 amino acids. Germline V gene lookup returns CDR1 MNHEY and CDR2 SMNVEV (reference sequence). V lost 6 bases, J lost 5 bases, and 11 bases stayed unmatched. The CDR3 nucleotides are TGTGCCAGCAGCTCCTATAGCGGGTCAAAAGATACGCAGTATTTT. It specifies CASSSYSGSKDTQYF.

The genes are TRBV28 and TRBJ2-2; D gene unclear. The CDR3 extends over 15 amino acids. Germline assignment: CDR1 MDHEN and CDR2 SYDVKM. Trimming took off 2 bases at V and 0 bases at J, with 7 bases between the two ends. In DNA, the CDR3 is TGTGCCAGCAGTTTAGGGTCCGCGAACACCGGGGAGCTGTTTTTT. Amino acids: CASSLGSANTGELFF.

V usage is TRBV4-2 and J usage is TRBJ1-5, with 7 bases lining up with TRBD1. With V trimmed by 4 bases and J by 6 bases, 18 bases remained unmatched. The CDR3 covers 18 residues. In germline, CDR1 is LGHNA, CDR2 YNFKEQ. CDR3 amino acids: CASSRGDRVKKGGQPQHF. CDR3 DNA sequence: TGTGCCAGCAGCCGCGGAGACAGGGTAAAGAAGGGAGGTCAGCCCCAGCATTTT.